The 13 T cell receptor beta chains below were found in one sample sequenced in a study of cytomegalovirus exposure and HLA in healthy donors. Use of 60 Vbeta and 13 Jbeta primers characterized the PCR. This table comes from immunoSEQ multiplex PCR, and its TCRdb copy is limited to in-frame clones, with some not included. The table records over 100,000 clones, 60% to 85% of them present only once. Sequenced material: PBMCs. The receptors were sampled from a female donor in good health and CMV-seronegative.

The chain uses TRBV6-6 and TRBJ1-2; D is unresolved. This CDR3 region has 11 residues. CDR1 is MNHNY, CDR2 SVGAGI, per germline (reference sequence). Trimming took off 4 bases at V and 6 bases at J, with 6 bases between the two ends. DNA for the CDR3: TGTGCCAGCAGTTCGGGGAATGGCTACACCTTC. Encoded protein: CASSSGNGYTF.

CDR3 nucleotides: TGTGCCAGCAGTTCAAGGACAGGCCCAGGGGAGCAGTACTTC. Translated, it gives CASSSRTGPGEQYF. The chain recombines TRBV27 with TRBJ2-7, with 7 bases matching TRBD1. After removal of 4 bases from V and 7 bases from J, the junction contained 10 bases not matched to a gene. Germline V gives CDR1 MNHEY, CDR2 SMNVEV (reference sequence). The CDR3 has 14 residues.

The V and J genes are TRBV4-3 and TRBJ2-7; 7 positions match TRBD1. Germline-derived CDR1 and CDR2 are LGHNA and YSLEER. V dropped 2 bases and J dropped 2; count of bases not matched to a gene: 6. The CDR3 is 15 residues long. Here the CDR3 DNA reads TGCGCCAGCAGCCAACACTCGGGACAGACCTACGAGCAGTACTTC. Amino acids: CASSQHSGQTYEQYF.

The chain is built from TRBV9 and TRBJ1-5, with D unresolved. This CDR3 has 15 residues. In germline, CDR1 is SGDLS, CDR2 YYNGEE. V lost 0 bases and J lost 0, with 7 bases in between. CDR3 in DNA: TGTGCCAGCAGCGTAGCCGGAGATAGCAATCAGCCCCAGCATTTT. This sequence encodes CASSVAGDSNQPQHF.

CDR3 DNA: TGTGCCAGCAGTGTCACAGGGACCGATACGCAGTATTTT. Protein product: CASSVTGTDTQYF. The chain couples TRBV6-4 to TRBJ2-3, with D perhaps TRBD1 (6 bases). The V end lost 4 bases, the J end lost 6 bases, and 11 bases lay between the germline ends. Germline CDR1 and CDR2: MRHNA and SNTAGT. The CDR3 is 13 amino acids.

The V call is TRBV27, the J call TRBJ2-2; 8 bases match TRBD1. Germline lookup yields CDR1 MNHEY and CDR2 SMNVEV (reference sequence). The CDR3 consists of 17 residues. V was clipped by 3 bases and J by 1 base; unmatched bases: 7. The CDR3 sequence is CASSFRAGTGNTGELFF. CDR3 in DNA: TGTGCCAGCAGTTTTAGGGCCGGGACAGGGAACACCGGGGAGCTGTTTTTT.

This chain connects TRBV18 to TRBJ1-5; D is ambiguous. The V end was cut by 4 bases, the J end by 3 bases, with 16 bases between. The CDR3 has 16 amino acids. Germline assignment: CDR1 KGHSH and CDR2 LQKENI. CDR3 nucleotides: TGTGCCAGCTCACGAACAGACGAGAATTTCAATCAGCCCCAGCATTTT. Protein sequence: CASSRTDENFNQPQHF.

This clone appeared a few times. The V call is TRBV7-2, the J call TRBJ1-2; D unclear. V lost 3 bases to trimming and J lost 6 bases, with 8 bases between them. Germline CDR1 SGHTA, CDR2 FQGNSA. This CDR3 is 12 amino acids long. CDR3 region: CASSFGQDGYTF. The CDR3 DNA is TGTGCCAGCAGCTTTGGTCAGGATGGCTACACCTTC.

The V call is TRBV29-1, the J call TRBJ2-7; possibly TRBD1 for D (5 bases). The CDR3 is 13 amino acids. V lost 1 base and J 1 base, leaving 8 bases between the germline ends. Looked up from germline, CDR1 is SQVTM and CDR2 is ANQGSEA. CDR3 amino acids: CSVEAQGSYEQYF. CDR3 sequence (DNA): TGCAGCGTTGAAGCGCAGGGTTCCTACGAGCAGTACTTC.

The chain joins TRBV2 to TRBJ2-7; 8 positions agree with TRBD1. The V segment lost 8 bases and the J segment 4 bases; nucleotides outside the gene matches: 10. The germline CDR1 and CDR2 sequences are SNHLY and FYNNEI. The CDR3 totals 14 residues. In nucleotides, the CDR3 is TGTGCCAGCTATCGGGACAGGATATTTTACGAGCAGTACTTC. The encoded protein is CASYRDRIFYEQYF.

This clone occurred a few times. CDR3 nucleotides: TGTGCCTGGAGTTGGGCTAGCGGGTTGTACAATGAGCAGTTCTTC. Amino acid sequence: CAWSWASGLYNEQFF. J is TRBJ2-1 and V is TRBV30; TRBD2 matches at 8 bases. The CDR3 is 15 residues long. Trimming took 2 bases from V and 4 from J; bases not matched to a gene: 7. Germline-derived CDR1 and CDR2 are GTSNPN and SVGIG (reference sequence).

This chain links TRBV29-1 with TRBJ1-1; possible D gene TRBD1, 6 bases. The CDR3 has 14 amino acids. Germline V CDR1 and CDR2: SQVTM, ANQGSEA. Trimming pared 0 bases from V and 7 bases from J, leaving 15 bases between. The CDR3 DNA is TGCAGCGTTGAAGATCGGGACATAAGGGGTGAAGCTTTCTTT. Residues: CSVEDRDIRGEAFF.

The chain uses TRBV5-6 and TRBJ2-1; possibly TRBD1 for D (5 bases). The V gene lost 2 bases and the J gene lost 5 bases, with 11 bases spanning the gap. CDR1 is SGHDT and CDR2 is YYEEEE in the germline V gene. The CDR3 consists of 14 residues. The CDR3 DNA sequence: TGTGCCAGCAGCTTCGATGACAGAGACAATGAGCAGTTCTTC. Its translation: CASSFDDRDNEQFF.